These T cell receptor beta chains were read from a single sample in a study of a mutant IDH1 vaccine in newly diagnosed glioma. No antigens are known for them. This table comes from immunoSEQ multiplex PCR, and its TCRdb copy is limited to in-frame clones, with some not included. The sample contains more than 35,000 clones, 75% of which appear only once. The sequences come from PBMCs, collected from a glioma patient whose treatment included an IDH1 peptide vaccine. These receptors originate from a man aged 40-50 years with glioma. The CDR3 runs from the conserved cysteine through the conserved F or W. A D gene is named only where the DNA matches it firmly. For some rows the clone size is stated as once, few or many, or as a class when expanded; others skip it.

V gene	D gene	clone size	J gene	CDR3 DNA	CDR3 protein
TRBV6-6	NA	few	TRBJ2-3	TGTGCCTGCGCTCCAGGGTTAGCTCGGGGAGCAGATACGCAGTATTTT	CACAPGLARGADTQYF
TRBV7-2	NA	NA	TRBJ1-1	TGTGCCAGCAGCTCACAGGGAAGTTGGACTGAAGCTTTCTTT	CASSSQGSWTEAFF
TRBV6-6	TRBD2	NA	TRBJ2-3	TGTGCCAGCAGATCGGGACTAGCGGGCACAGATACGCAGTATTTT	CASRSGLAGTDTQYF
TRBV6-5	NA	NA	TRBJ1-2	TGTGCCAGCAGTTACTCGTTTACCTATGGCTACACCTTC	CASSYSFTYGYTF
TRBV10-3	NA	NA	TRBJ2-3	TGTGCCATCAGTGATAGCACAGATACGCAGTATTTT	CAISDSTDTQYF
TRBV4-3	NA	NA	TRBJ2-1	TGCGCCAGCAGCCAACAGACGGTAGCTGCGGGCAATGAGCAGTTCTTC	CASSQQTVAAGNEQFF
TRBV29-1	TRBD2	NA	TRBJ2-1	TGCAGCGTTGAGGGACTAGCGGGAGGTTCGAGCTCCTACAATGAGCAGTTCTTC	CSVEGLAGGSSSYNEQFF
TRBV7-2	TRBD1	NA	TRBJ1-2	TGTGCCAGCAGCTCAACAGGGGGCCGCTACTATGGCTACACCTTC	CASSSTGGRYYGYTF
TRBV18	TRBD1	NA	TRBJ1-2	TGTGCCAGCTCACCTTATTGGACAGGGGATGGCTACACCTTC	CASSPYWTGDGYTF
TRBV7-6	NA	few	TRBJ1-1	TGTGCCAGCAGCTCCCAGGAAAACACTGAAGCTTTCTTT	CASSSQENTEAFF
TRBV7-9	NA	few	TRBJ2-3	TGTGCCAGCAGCGTTAGCGGTCAGGGGAATACGCAGTATTTT	CASSVSGQGNTQYF
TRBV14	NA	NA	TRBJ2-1	TGTGCCAGCAGTGGGGTTAAGGGGCTCTACACCCTCGACAATGAGCAGTTCTTC	CASSGVKGLYTLDNEQFF
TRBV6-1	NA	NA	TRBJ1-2	TGTGCCAGCAGTTCGGGACCTTATGGCTACACCTTC	CASSSGPYGYTF
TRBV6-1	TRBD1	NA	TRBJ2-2	TGTGCCAGTATAAAAGGACAGGGAAGAATCGGGGAGCTGTTTTTT	CASIKGQGRIGELFF
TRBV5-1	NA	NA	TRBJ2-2	TGCGCCAGCAGCTTTGCGGAGATTGCGAACACCGGGGAGCTGTTTTTT	CASSFAEIANTGELFF
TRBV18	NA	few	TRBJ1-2	TGTGCCAGCTCACGAGGCCTTGGCTACACCTTC	CASSRGLGYTF
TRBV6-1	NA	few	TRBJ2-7	TGTGCCAGCATCCTACCGCCCGGGGAGCAGTACTTC	CASILPPGEQYF
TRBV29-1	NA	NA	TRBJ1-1	TGCAGCGTTGACTCTGGGGGCCACGGCACTGAAGCTTTCTTT	CSVDSGGHGTEAFF
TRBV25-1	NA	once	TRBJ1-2	TGTGCCAGCAGTGTGGGAAGAGGAATTCCGATTATTTACACCTTC	CASSVGRGIPIIYTF
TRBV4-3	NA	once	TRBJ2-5	TGCGCCAGCAGCCAGGAAGGACACTCCGGGGAGACCCAGTACTTC	CASSQEGHSGETQYF
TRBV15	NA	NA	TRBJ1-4	TGTGCCACCAGCAGAGATATTGGGGCAGGGGAAAAACTGTTTTTT	CATSRDIGAGEKLFF
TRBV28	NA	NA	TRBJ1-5	TGTGCCAGCAGTTTACGGGGGGCTCATAGTCAGCCCCAGCATTTT	CASSLRGAHSQPQHF
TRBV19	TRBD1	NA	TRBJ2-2	TGTGCCAGTAGGGACAGGAAGGAGGGGGAGCTGTTTTTT	CASRDRKEGELFF
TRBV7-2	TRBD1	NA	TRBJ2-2	TGTGCCAGCAGCCGACGGGACAGGGGGCGATTCACCGGGGAGCTGTTTTTT	CASSRRDRGRFTGELFF
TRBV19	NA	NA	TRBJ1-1	TGTGCCAGTAGTATTGGGAGGGCTGAAGCTTTCTTT	CASSIGRAEAFF
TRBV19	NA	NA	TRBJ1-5	TGTGCCAGTAGTATAGCCAGGGGTAGCAATCAGCCCCAGCATTTT	CASSIARGSNQPQHF
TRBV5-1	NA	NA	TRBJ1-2	TGCGCCAGCAGCTTGCAGACGAACTATGGCTACACCTTC	CASSLQTNYGYTF
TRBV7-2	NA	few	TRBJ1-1	TGTGCCAGCAGCCCCCGACAGAACACTGAAGCTTTCTTT	CASSPRQNTEAFF
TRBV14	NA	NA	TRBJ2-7	TGTGCCAGCAGCCGCGGGATCCAGGGCGAGCAGTACTTC	CASSRGIQGEQYF
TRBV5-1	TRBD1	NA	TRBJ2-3	TGCGCCAGCAGCTTGAAGGGGGCTTCTCGAGATACGCAGTATTTT	CASSLKGASRDTQYF
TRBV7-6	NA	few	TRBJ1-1	TGTGCCAGCAGCTCCGCGGCGGGAGCCTTGATAGCTTTCTTT	CASSSAAGALIAFF
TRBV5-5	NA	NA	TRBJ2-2	TGTGCCAGCAGCGCAGAGGTTGCCGGGGAGCTGTTTTTT	CASSAEVAGELFF
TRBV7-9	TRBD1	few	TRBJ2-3	TGTGCCAGCAGCCTCGGGACAGGATCAGATACGCAGTATTTT	CASSLGTGSDTQYF
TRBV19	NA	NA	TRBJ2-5	TGTGCCAGTAGTCCCCGGGTAGGAGAGACCCAGTACTTC	CASSPRVGETQYF
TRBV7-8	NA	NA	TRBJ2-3	TGTGCCAGCAGCTTAGCGTGGGACGGTAGCACAGATACGCAGTATTTT	CASSLAWDGSTDTQYF
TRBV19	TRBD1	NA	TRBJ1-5	TGTGCCACCAACCCCCGCGGGACAGGCGTGGGGAACAATCAGCCCCAGCATTTT	CATNPRGTGVGNNQPQHF
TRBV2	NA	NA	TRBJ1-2	TGTGCCAGCAGTGAAGAGCTGCGCTACACCTTC	CASSEELRYTF
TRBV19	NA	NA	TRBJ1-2	TGTGCCAGTAGTTCCCTGGACGGGCCTTATGGCTACACCTTC	CASSSLDGPYGYTF
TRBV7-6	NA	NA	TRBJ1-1	TGTGCCAGCAGCCTCCAGGCTTCCATGAACACTGAAGCTTTCTTT	CASSLQASMNTEAFF
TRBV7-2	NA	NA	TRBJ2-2	TGTGCCAGCAGCCCGGCTGTAAACACCGGGGAGCTGTTTTTT	CASSPAVNTGELFF
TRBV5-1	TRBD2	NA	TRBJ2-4	TGCGCCAGCAGCTTGGAAGCGGGAGCGGTCAAAAACATTCAGTACTTC	CASSLEAGAVKNIQYF